One TCR beta chain is described in this entry. This clone was seen just once. The antigen this receptor binds is unknown. Base qualities are not at hand, and no much larger clone is one base apart. The immunoSEQ Assay, a bias-controlled multiplex PCR, was used to amplify TCRbeta CDR3 regions from genomic DNA. The published analysis was carried out like this. The number of nucleated cells in each sample was estimated by amplification of reference gene primers within the assay. Sequence reads were collapsed and filtered to measure the absolute abundance of every unique TCRbeta CDR3 rearrangement. For each sample, productive Simpson clonality was calculated as the square root of Simpson's diversity index over productive rearrangements. Imported from immuneACCESS, the table was reduced by TCRdb to in-frame sequences with V and J called. These copies leave out some clones; in studies compared against another copy, an unresolved V gene accounts for under half, and the cause of the remainder is not known. The DNA gave D and trimming, while V, J and clone size come from that table. This sample comprises tens of thousands of clones, 65% to 90% of them detected only once. Clones ranked in the top ten supply approximately 11% of the sample.

These data belong to a study of blood T cell repertoires in COVID-19 (dated by TCRdb to 2020 to 2021). At the level of the whole study: Collaborator samples came from the United States, Italy and Spain and covered acute and convalescent phases of COVID-19. The samples were drawn from the first 160 participants of the ongoing ImmuneRACE study and from 1,254 subjects provided by 6 global collaborators. The prospective study material was composed of cDNA or gDNA derived from T cells, B-cell-depleted T cells, or PBMCs. A de-identified subject ID, COVID-19 status, age in years and sex were almost always included in the sample metadata. Deeply sampled blood TCRbeta repertoires from subjects exposed to, actively infected with, or recovered from COVID-19 were included in the dataset. HLA class I and class II types, where available, came from metadata supplied by the sample provider rather than from assay-based typing. A freely available public database, intended as a resource for researchers studying the immune response to SARS-CoV-2, is where the repertoires were released.

CDR1 and CDR2 were assigned from the germline V gene as MGHRA and YSYEKL. From the cysteine through the phenylalanine, the CDR3 covers 16 amino acids. Only the CDR3 DNA stays, 48 bases, in frame from base 1. V is shortened by 1 base, J by 1 base, and the region joining them spans 13 bases. Study-wide conclusions, independent of this receptor: The amount of clinical and demographic metadata varied by source and participant and was provided uncurated.

Whole blood was collected in K2EDTA tubes by collaborating institutions according to the institutions' own protocols. Collaborator samples were shipped for TCRbeta analysis as frozen whole blood, isolated PBMCs, or DNA extracted from either sample type. The TCR sequence derives from a man aged 65-85 years with active or convalescent COVID-19. Sequenced: peripheral blood. The V and J segments used are TRBV4-1 and TRBJ1-1; the D gene is perhaps TRBD1, on 6 matching bases. The sequenced DNA: TGCGCCAGCAGCCAAGGTCTAATCAGGGGGAACACTGAAGCTTTCTTT. The translation is CASSQGLIRGNTEAFF.